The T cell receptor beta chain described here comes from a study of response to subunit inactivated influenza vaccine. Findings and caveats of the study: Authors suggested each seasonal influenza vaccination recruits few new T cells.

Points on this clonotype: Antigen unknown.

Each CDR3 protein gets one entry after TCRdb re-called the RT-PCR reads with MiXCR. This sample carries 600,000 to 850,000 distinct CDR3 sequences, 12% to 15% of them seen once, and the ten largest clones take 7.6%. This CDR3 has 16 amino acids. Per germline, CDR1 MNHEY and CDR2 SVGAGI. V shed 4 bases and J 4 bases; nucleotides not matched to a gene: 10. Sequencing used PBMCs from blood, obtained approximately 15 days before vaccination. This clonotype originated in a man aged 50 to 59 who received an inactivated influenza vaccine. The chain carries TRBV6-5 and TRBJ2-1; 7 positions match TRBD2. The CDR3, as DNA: TGTGCCAGCAGTTTTCCGAAAGCGGGGAAGTACAATGAGCAGTTCTTC. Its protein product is CASSFPKAGKYNEQFF.